This passage covers 7 T cell receptor beta chains from one sample sequenced in a study of CD8+CD57+ T cells in acquired aplastic anemia (dated by TCRdb to 2017 to 2018). Expansion of CD8+CD57+ cells had been shown by flow cytometry in the patients chosen for sequencing. Sequencing was performed on an Illumina HiSeq 2000. Profiling of TCR beta VDJ combinations and CDR3 sequences used genomic DNA as the template. Using fastp at Q25 and MiXCR, TCRdb reprocessed the public reads and kept productive beta chains. Entries that share a CDR3 protein sequence are merged under the most common genes and DNA. In all, the sample holds under 500,000 distinct CDR3 sequences, and roughly a third of those were seen once. The ten largest account for around 0.82% of the sample. What was sequenced was sorted CD4+, CD8+, or CD8+CD57+ T cells (not recorded which) from PBMCs. The source is a human donor with aplastic anemia.

This clonotype was counted ten times or more. This sequence joins TRBV5-1 and TRBJ1-2; TRBD1 aligns across 8 bases. V was clipped by 1 base and J by 6 bases; unmatched bases: 8. Germline values: CDR1 SGHRS, CDR2 YFSETQ. CDR3 size: 15 residues. CDR3 in DNA: TGCGCCAGCAGCTTGAGGGCAGGGGGCGAAAATGGCTACACCTTC. It codes for CASSLRAGGENGYTF. Full variable domain (missing parts from reference TRBV5-1 and TRBJ1-2): KAGVTQTPRYLIKTRGQQVTLSCSPISGHRSVSWYQQTPGQGLQFLFEYFSETQRNKGNFPGRFSGRQFSNSRSEMNVSTLELGDSALYLCASSLRAGGENGYTFGSGTRLTVV.

This rearrangement joins TRBV20-1 to TRBJ1-3; no firm D call. CDR1 DFQATT and CDR2 SNEGSKA come from the germline V gene (reference sequence). Trimming took off 3 bases at V and 4 bases at J, with 7 bases between the two ends. The CDR3 runs 12 residues. CDR3 nucleotides: TGCAGTGCTAGGCTCTCGGGAAACACCATATATTTT. Translation: CSARLSGNTIYF.

The chain uses TRBV20-1 and TRBJ2-1; D may be TRBD1 (6 bases). Germline V CDR1 and CDR2: DFQATT, SNEGSKA (reference sequence). With 1 base removed from V and 1 base from J, the gap between germline ends came to 14 bases. The CDR3 has 16 amino acids. Written as DNA, the CDR3 is TGCAGTGCTAGAGTACGGACAGTTCCTTCCTACAATGAGCAGTTCTTC. The encoded protein is CSARVRTVPSYNEQFF.

This clonotype has more than one count but fewer than ten. The chain has TRBV10-3 and TRBJ2-2; 9 nucleotides align to TRBD2. The germline V gene has CDR1 ENHRY and CDR2 SYGVKD. This CDR3 region has 14 residues. Trimming took 4 bases from V and 6 from J; bases not matched to a gene: 3. In DNA, the CDR3 is TGTGCCATCAGTGTCGGCGGGGGGGCCGGGGAGCTGTTTTTT. Translated: CAISVGGGAGELFF.

In this sample, this clonotype turned up a few times. The rearrangement joins TRBV10-3 to TRBJ2-5, with 10 bases lining up with TRBD2. With 10 bases clipped from V and 4 bases from J, the junction kept 12 bases outside the gene matches. The length of the CDR3 is 15 residues. Germline values: CDR1 ENHRY, CDR2 SYGVKD. The CDR3 spells CASRNLAGAGETQYF. The DNA of the CDR3 is TGTGCCAGCAGGAACCTAGCGGGAGCCGGAGAGACCCAGTACTTC.

The chain links TRBV29-1 to TRBJ1-2; no clear D. The CDR3 has 11 residues. V was pared by 0 bases and J by 4 bases, with 3 bases between. Per the germline V gene, CDR1 is SQVTM and CDR2 is ANQGSEA. The CDR3 nucleotides read TGCAGCGTTGAAGATCGCTATGGCTACACCTTC. Protein sequence: CSVEDRYGYTF.

Concerning this clonotype: Mismatch with germline at one junction end may stem from a read error. The chain's CDR3 is CASSPKGGGTYEQYF. The CDR3 bases are TGTGCTAGCAGCCCGAAGGGGGGGGGAACCTACGAGCAGTACTTC. V is TRBV7-7 and J is TRBJ2-7, with D tentatively TRBD2 (7 bases). CDR3 size: 15 residues. Germline V gene data show CDR1 as SSHAT and CDR2 as FNYEAQ (reference sequence).